This is a list of T cell receptor beta chains from one sample in a study of T-cell reconstitution after alpha-beta-depleted transplantation in children. TCRdb passed the PCR reads through MiXCR, listing each CDR3 protein once. The table records a few hundred thousand distinct CDR3 sequences, around 9.7% of them present only once. Source: PBMCs from the stem cell graft donor, taken from the stem cell graft. The source of these receptors is a human donor who donated a stem cell graft to a child with SCID. CDR3s include the opening cysteine and the closing phenylalanine or tryptophan. A D gene is named only where the DNA matches it firmly. Only part of the rows carry a size: once, few, many, or a class if the clone is expanded.

d_call	v_call	j_call	clone_size	cdr3_nt	cdr3_aa
-	TRBV3-1	TRBJ1-1	many	TGTGCCAGCAGCCGGGTTTCGAATGAAGCTTTCTTT	CASSRVSNEAFF
TRBD1	TRBV12-3/TRBV12-4	TRBJ2-5	many	TGTGCCAGCAGTCAATCGACAGGGGTTCAAGAGACCCAGTACTTC	CASSQSTGVQETQYF
-	TRBV7-6	TRBJ1-1	many	TGTGCCAGCAGCTTACCAAACGGGGGGAACACTGAAGCTTTCTTT	CASSLPNGGNTEAFF
-	TRBV9	TRBJ2-2	-	TGTGCCAGCAGCGTAGCGAAGGAGACGGTTAACACCGGGGAGCTGTTTTTT	CASSVAKETVNTGELFF
-	TRBV27	TRBJ2-2	few	TGTGCCAGCAAGGGTTCCGGGAGCACCGGGGAGCTGTTTTTT	CASKGSGSTGELFF
TRBD1	TRBV20-1	TRBJ1-2	many	TGCAGTGCTAGAGCGACAGGGCTCTATGGCTACACCTTC	CSARATGLYGYTF
-	TRBV9	TRBJ1-4	many	TGTGCCAGCAGCCCCCGACCGACCCAGGGTGAAAAACTGTTTTTT	CASSPRPTQGEKLFF
-	TRBV12-3/TRBV12-4	TRBJ1-1	many	TGTGCCAGCAGTAGCCCGTGGGGCCTGAACACTGAAGCTTTCTTT	CASSSPWGLNTEAFF
TRBD1	TRBV12-3/TRBV12-4	TRBJ1-6	many	TGTGCCAGCAGTTCATCCACAGGGGTTAACTCACCCCTCCACTTT	CASSSSTGVNSPLHF
-	TRBV9	TRBJ1-2	-	TGTGCCAGCAGCCCCCAAACCCGGGGGTCCGGCTACACCTTC	CASSPQTRGSGYTF
-	TRBV10-2	TRBJ2-7	many	TGCGCCAGCAGTTTAGACAGACCTCCCTACGAGCAGTACTTC	CASSLDRPPYEQYF
-	TRBV5-1	TRBJ2-7	many	TGCGCCAGCAGCTCGGACACAGCGTACGAGCAGTACTTC	CASSSDTAYEQYF
-	TRBV5-6	TRBJ2-7	many	TGTGCCAGCAGCATAAAAGAGGGCTACGAGCAGTACTTC	CASSIKEGYEQYF
-	TRBV20-1	TRBJ2-2	many	TGCAGTGCTAGAGATTTAGTGGAAGGGGACACCGGGGAGCTGTTTTTT	CSARDLVEGDTGELFF
-	TRBV12-3/TRBV12-4	TRBJ1-6	many	TGTGCCAGCAGTTTTGGCCCCTGGCAGGGTGATTCACCCCTCCACTTT	CASSFGPWQGDSPLHF
-	TRBV5-6	TRBJ1-2	few	TGTGCCAGCAGCCTAGATCGGCGGCGTGGCTACACCTTC	CASSLDRRRGYTF
TRBD1	TRBV28	TRBJ2-2	many	TGTGCCAGCAGTTTAAAGACAGGGGGCCCCGGGGAGCTGTTTTTT	CASSLKTGGPGELFF
-	TRBV7-8	TRBJ2-1	many	TGTGCCAGCAGCGGTAGCGGATACAATGAGCAGTTCTTC	CASSGSGYNEQFF
-	TRBV5-6	TRBJ2-7	many	TGTGCCAGCAGCCTGGCCGGGACGGTCTCCTACGAGCAGTACTTC	CASSLAGTVSYEQYF
-	TRBV11-1	TRBJ2-5	many	TGTGCCAGCAGCCCCTTCGCGGGCAAAGAGACCCAGTACTTC	CASSPFAGKETQYF
-	TRBV7-2	TRBJ2-2	many	TGTGCCAGCAGCCCACCTCAACATCGCAACACCGGGGAGCTGTTTTTT	CASSPPQHRNTGELFF
TRBD1	TRBV5-1	TRBJ2-5	-	TGCGCCAGCAGCCCGACAGGGATGGAGACCCAGTACTTC	CASSPTGMETQYF
-	TRBV12-3/TRBV12-4	TRBJ1-6	-	TGTGCCAGCAGTTTGGGTGTAGTTTCACCCCTCCACTTT	CASSLGVVSPLHF
TRBD1	TRBV7-9	TRBJ1-3	many	TGTGCCACCCAACAGGGGTCCGCTGGAAACACCATATATTTT	CATQQGSAGNTIYF
TRBD1	TRBV10-1	TRBJ2-5	many	TGCGCCAGCAGTGAGTCCGGACAGGGAAAAGAGACCCAGTACTTC	CASSESGQGKETQYF
-	TRBV7-6	TRBJ1-1	many	TGTGCCAGCAGCTTATGGGAGATTGAAGCTTTCTTT	CASSLWEIEAFF
-	TRBV6-1	TRBJ1-1	many	TGTGCCAGCAGCCGGGGCATGGGGAACACTGAAGCTTTCTTT	CASSRGMGNTEAFF
-	TRBV3-1	TRBJ2-5	many	TGTGCCAGCAGCCAACGTCAGCAAGAGACCCAGTACTTC	CASSQRQQETQYF
-	TRBV27	TRBJ2-7	many	TGTGCCAGCAGTTCTCTAGAGGGCGCCGAGCAGTACTTC	CASSSLEGAEQYF
TRBD1	TRBV11-2	TRBJ2-4	-	TGTGCCAGCAAACCGGGACAGAGGGGCGACATTCAGTACTTC	CASKPGQRGDIQYF
TRBD2	TRBV12-3/TRBV12-4	TRBJ2-1	many	TGTGCCAGCAGTGACGGACTAGCGGGGGGGAATGAGCAGTTCTTC	CASSDGLAGGNEQFF
TRBD1	TRBV28	TRBJ1-1	many	TGTGCCAGCAGTTCGACAGGGGGCGGGGGGACTGAAGCTTTCTTT	CASSSTGGGGTEAFF
TRBD2	TRBV4-2	TRBJ2-5	-	TGTGCCAGCAGCCGCGAAGGGGCGGGGGGGCCCAAGACCCAGTACTTC	CASSREGAGGPKTQYF
-	TRBV24-1	TRBJ2-1	-	TGTGCCACCAGTGATTCCCCGGGCAACTACAATGAGCAGTTCTTC	CATSDSPGNYNEQFF
-	TRBV7-2	TRBJ1-1	many	TGTGCCAGCAGCCCGACCAACTGGAACACTGAAGCTTTCTTT	CASSPTNWNTEAFF
-	TRBV6-1	TRBJ2-3	many	TGTGCCAGCAGTGAAGCGAAGGGGTTTACAGATACGCAGTATTTT	CASSEAKGFTDTQYF
-	TRBV9	TRBJ2-2	many	TGTGCCAGCAGCCCACGGTACACCGGGGAGCTGTTTTTT	CASSPRYTGELFF
TRBD2	TRBV4-3	TRBJ2-1	many	TGCGCCAGCAGTCCGGGACTAGGGGCCTACAATGAGCAGTTCTTC	CASSPGLGAYNEQFF
-	TRBV20-1	TRBJ1-3	many	TGCAGTGCTCCCATACGGGGAAACACCATATATTTT	CSAPIRGNTIYF
TRBD1	TRBV7-9	TRBJ2-7	many	TGTGCCAGCAGCCCTGCAGGGGACAGAGCCTACGAGCAGTACTTC	CASSPAGDRAYEQYF
-	TRBV5-1	TRBJ1-1	many	TGCGCCAGCAGCCCGGGCCGGCCCATGAACACTGAAGCTTTCTTT	CASSPGRPMNTEAFF
-	TRBV12-3/TRBV12-4	TRBJ1-1	many	TGTGCCAGCAGTCCCCCCAGGACAGCCTCCCTAGAAGCTTTCTTT	CASSPPRTASLEAFF
-	TRBV29-1	TRBJ1-2	many	TGCAGCGTTGAAGGCGCCGGGGGGGTTAACTCCTACACCTTC	CSVEGAGGVNSYTF
TRBD1	TRBV24-1	TRBJ1-5	many	TGTGCCACCAGTGATCGACAGGGTCGACAGCCCCAGCATTTT	CATSDRQGRQPQHF
TRBD2	TRBV20-1	TRBJ2-3	many	TGCAGTGCTAGGTTAGCGGGGGCTAGCACAGATACGCAGTATTTT	CSARLAGASTDTQYF
-	TRBV5-4	TRBJ2-7	-	TGTGCCAGCAGCTTGGATGGACCCCAATACGAGCAGTACTTC	CASSLDGPQYEQYF
TRBD2	TRBV3-1	TRBJ2-1	few	TGTGCCAGCTGCCAAGATTTCTCTAGCGGGGGCCACTACAATGAGCAGTTCTTC	CASCQDFSSGGHYNEQFF
TRBD1	TRBV20-1	TRBJ1-1	many	TGCAGTGCCCAGGACAGGTTCTACATGAACACTGAAGCTTTCTTT	CSAQDRFYMNTEAFF
TRBD2	TRBV4-1	TRBJ2-3	many	TGCGCCAGCAGCCAAGATCAAATATTAGCGGGGGCCTACACAGATACGCAGTATTTT	CASSQDQILAGAYTDTQYF
-	TRBV2	TRBJ1-1	-	TGTGCCAGACTCCCTGGACACCAGAACACTGAAGCTTTCTTT	CARLPGHQNTEAFF
TRBD1	TRBV20-1	TRBJ2-5	many	TGCAGTGCTAGAGATGACAGGGGTGAGACCCAGTACTTC	CSARDDRGETQYF
-	TRBV20-1	TRBJ2-4	many	TGCAGTGCTAGTCGCCTAGCCCTCGGGGCAGACATTCAGTACTTC	CSASRLALGADIQYF
TRBD2	TRBV12-3/TRBV12-4	TRBJ2-3	many	TGTGCCAGCAGTTTAATCCTAGCGGGTGGCACAGATACGCAGTATTTT	CASSLILAGGTDTQYF